Only one count was recorded for the clone carrying this T cell receptor beta chain. Its target is unknown. One end of the junction does not line up with germline, which may come from a read error. CDR3 length: 13 amino acids. CDR1 is MNHEY and CDR2 is SMNVEV in the germline V gene (reference sequence). This sample is part of a study of blood T cells in healthy people across ages. Overall study results and limits: Because sorting was not performed, PBMCs prevented conclusive naive versus antigen-experienced comparison.

The second PCR ran about 6 to 12 cycles with a sample-barcoded 5' primer and J-beta primers. Each CDR3 protein gets one entry after TCRdb re-called the 5' RACE reads with MiXCR. The repertoire consists of about 1.1 million distinct CDR3 sequences, with 35% to 40% occurring once and the leading ten covering around 13%. The chain links TRBV27 to TRBJ2-1; the D is unclear. The origin of this receptor is a man aged 18 to 30 in good health. Sequenced sample: blood. CDR3 DNA sequence: TGTGCCTGCAGTGTGTGGGGTAACAATGAGCAGTTCTTC. This gives the protein CACSVWGNNEQFF.